The rows below give T cell receptor beta chains drawn from one sample of a study of T-cell reconstitution after alpha-beta-depleted transplantation in children. TCRdb called the PCR reads again in MiXCR, with one record for every CDR3 protein. In the table there are approximately 85,000 distinct CDR3 sequences, approximately 14% of which are singletons. The sequenced sample was PBMCs, mostly from graft donor cells, obtained 180 days after TCRalphabeta/CD19-depleted stem cell transplant. All receptors come from a male patient between 2 and 10 years old who had a stem cell transplant for acute lymphoblastic leukemia, so the T cells may come from the graft donor. Both conserved end residues are part of each CDR3. A D gene is named only where the DNA matches it firmly. Size is omitted from some rows. Given values are once, few, many or a class for expanded clones.

cdr3_length: 16
clone_size: many
d_call: -
v_call: TRBV5-1
j_call: TRBJ2-1
cdr3_nt: TGCGCCAGCAGCTTGGTCGCAACTGACTCCTACAATGAGCAGTTCTTC
cdr3_aa: CASSLVATDSYNEQFF

cdr3_length: 14
clone_size: -
d_call: -
v_call: TRBV5-1
j_call: TRBJ1-1
cdr3_nt: TGCGCCAGCAGCCGAAAACCTAGGAACACTGAAGCTTTCTTT
cdr3_aa: CASSRKPRNTEAFF

cdr3_length: 15
clone_size: few
d_call: TRBD2
v_call: TRBV20-1
j_call: TRBJ2-5
cdr3_nt: TGCAGTGCCAATTCATGGCGCGGGAGTAAAGAGACCCAGTACTTC
cdr3_aa: CSANSWRGSKETQYF

cdr3_length: 14
clone_size: -
d_call: -
v_call: TRBV7-2
j_call: TRBJ2-5
cdr3_nt: TGTGCCAGCAGCTTAGCTTGGGGGCCAGAGACCCAGTACTTC
cdr3_aa: CASSLAWGPETQYF

cdr3_length: 15
clone_size: many
d_call: TRBD2
v_call: TRBV10-3
j_call: TRBJ2-7
cdr3_nt: TGTGCCATCAGTGAGGGCGGGGGGTCTACCTACGAGCAGTACTTC
cdr3_aa: CAISEGGGSTYEQYF

cdr3_length: 12
clone_size: -
d_call: -
v_call: TRBV29-1
j_call: TRBJ2-2
cdr3_nt: TGCAGCGTTCATACTCCCACCGGGGAGCTGTTTTTT
cdr3_aa: CSVHTPTGELFF

cdr3_length: 15
clone_size: few
d_call: TRBD2
v_call: TRBV20-1
j_call: TRBJ2-5
cdr3_nt: TGCAGTGCTTACCGGGGCGGGGGGGCCATGGAGACCCAGTACTTC
cdr3_aa: CSAYRGGGAMETQYF

cdr3_length: 15
clone_size: few
d_call: TRBD1
v_call: TRBV10-3
j_call: TRBJ1-2
cdr3_nt: TGTGCCATCAGTGGCCTACAGGGGAGCGACTATGGCTACACCTTC
cdr3_aa: CAISGLQGSDYGYTF

cdr3_length: 11
clone_size: -
d_call: -
v_call: TRBV29-1
j_call: TRBJ2-7
cdr3_nt: TGCAGCGTTGCGGTGAAGTACGAGCAGTACTTC
cdr3_aa: CSVAVKYEQYF

cdr3_length: 15
clone_size: -
d_call: -
v_call: TRBV6-2/TRBV6-3
j_call: TRBJ1-5
cdr3_nt: TGTGCCACCGGGGCGTATTGGCAAGGGAATCAGCCCCAGCATTTT
cdr3_aa: CATGAYWQGNQPQHF

cdr3_length: 12
clone_size: many
d_call: -
v_call: TRBV10-3
j_call: TRBJ1-1
cdr3_nt: TGTGCCATCAGACAGGGATCCACTGAAGCTTTCTTT
cdr3_aa: CAIRQGSTEAFF

cdr3_length: 16
clone_size: -
d_call: TRBD2
v_call: TRBV5-1
j_call: TRBJ2-3
cdr3_nt: TGCGCCAGCAGCCAACTAGCGGGAGGTAGCACAGATACGCAGTATTTT
cdr3_aa: CASSQLAGGSTDTQYF

cdr3_length: 17
clone_size: few
d_call: -
v_call: TRBV15
j_call: TRBJ1-4
cdr3_nt: TGTGCCACCGTGGCGGGGTATAAGACGAGGCGAAATGAAAAACTGTTTTTT
cdr3_aa: CATVAGYKTRRNEKLFF

cdr3_length: 15
clone_size: -
d_call: TRBD1
v_call: TRBV18
j_call: TRBJ2-5
cdr3_nt: TGTGCCAGCTCACCACGCCTTGGGACAGGCGAGACCCAGTACTTC
cdr3_aa: CASSPRLGTGETQYF

cdr3_length: 15
clone_size: many
d_call: TRBD2
v_call: TRBV7-2
j_call: TRBJ2-7
cdr3_nt: TGTGCCAGCAGCGCTCCCAGCGGGAGGGTCTACGAGCAGTACTTC
cdr3_aa: CASSAPSGRVYEQYF

cdr3_length: 13
clone_size: many
d_call: -
v_call: TRBV11-2
j_call: TRBJ2-1
cdr3_nt: TGTGCCAGCAGCTTAGTGACGAGGAATGAGCAGTTCTTC
cdr3_aa: CASSLVTRNEQFF

cdr3_length: 14
clone_size: many
d_call: TRBD1
v_call: TRBV5-1
j_call: TRBJ2-7
cdr3_nt: TGCGCCAGCAGGTATGGGGACAGGACCTACGAGCAGTACTTC
cdr3_aa: CASRYGDRTYEQYF

cdr3_length: 16
clone_size: -
d_call: -
v_call: TRBV7-2
j_call: TRBJ2-7
cdr3_nt: TGTGCCAGCAGCGTCTCTAGCTGGCGGGGCTCCTACGAGCAGTACTTC
cdr3_aa: CASSVSSWRGSYEQYF

cdr3_length: 13
clone_size: few
d_call: -
v_call: TRBV20-1
j_call: TRBJ1-5
cdr3_nt: TGCAGTGCTAGGATGGACAGAAATCAGCCCCAGCATTTT
cdr3_aa: CSARMDRNQPQHF

cdr3_length: 14
clone_size: -
d_call: TRBD1
v_call: TRBV6-2/TRBV6-3
j_call: TRBJ2-3
cdr3_nt: TGTGCCAGCAGACCCCGGGACAGGCCCCTGGCGCAGTATTTT
cdr3_aa: CASRPRDRPLAQYF

cdr3_length: 12
clone_size: -
d_call: -
v_call: TRBV20-1
j_call: TRBJ1-4
cdr3_nt: TGCAGTGCATCACTTCGTAATGAAAAACTGTTTTTT
cdr3_aa: CSASLRNEKLFF

cdr3_length: 14
clone_size: few
d_call: TRBD1
v_call: TRBV7-7
j_call: TRBJ2-5
cdr3_nt: TGTGCCAGCAGCCCGGGACAGCGAGGACAGACCCAGTACTTC
cdr3_aa: CASSPGQRGQTQYF

cdr3_length: 13
clone_size: few
d_call: -
v_call: TRBV10-3
j_call: TRBJ2-5
cdr3_nt: TGTGCCATCAGTGAGGGGTTCGTCGAGACCCAGTACTTC
cdr3_aa: CAISEGFVETQYF

cdr3_length: 13
clone_size: -
d_call: -
v_call: TRBV6-1
j_call: TRBJ2-5
cdr3_nt: TGTGCCAGCAGGGTCGGGATCCAAGAGACCCAGTACTTC
cdr3_aa: CASRVGIQETQYF

cdr3_length: 15
clone_size: many
d_call: TRBD2
v_call: TRBV20-1
j_call: TRBJ2-5
cdr3_nt: TGCAGTGCTAGACGCACGGGGACTAAACAAGAGACCCAGTACTTC
cdr3_aa: CSARRTGTKQETQYF

cdr3_length: 15
clone_size: -
d_call: -
v_call: TRBV20-1
j_call: TRBJ1-6
cdr3_nt: TGCAGTGCTAGAAGGGGGGGCTCCTATAATTCACCCCTCCACTTT
cdr3_aa: CSARRGGSYNSPLHF

cdr3_length: 13
clone_size: many
d_call: -
v_call: TRBV7-9
j_call: TRBJ1-1
cdr3_nt: TGTGCCAGCAGGGTACAGGTGAACACTGAAGCTTTCTTT
cdr3_aa: CASRVQVNTEAFF

cdr3_length: 13
clone_size: few
d_call: -
v_call: TRBV27
j_call: TRBJ2-4
cdr3_nt: TGTGCCAGCAGTTCCGCCCCCCGGAACATTCAGTACTTC
cdr3_aa: CASSSAPRNIQYF

cdr3_length: 14
clone_size: -
d_call: -
v_call: TRBV20-1
j_call: TRBJ2-3
cdr3_nt: TGCAGTGCGCAGCACGGTGGGGGCACAGATACGCAGTATTTT
cdr3_aa: CSAQHGGGTDTQYF

cdr3_length: 13
clone_size: -
d_call: -
v_call: TRBV7-2
j_call: TRBJ1-1
cdr3_nt: TGTGCCAGCAGCTTAGACTACAAGACTGAAGCTTTCTTT
cdr3_aa: CASSLDYKTEAFF

cdr3_length: 14
clone_size: many
d_call: -
v_call: TRBV4-3
j_call: TRBJ1-2
cdr3_nt: TGCGCCAGCAGCCAACGTCCCCAGGGAGGTGGCTACACCTTC
cdr3_aa: CASSQRPQGGGYTF

cdr3_length: 12
clone_size: many
d_call: -
v_call: TRBV29-1
j_call: TRBJ2-1
cdr3_nt: TGCAGCGCTGAACAGTACCACAATGAGCAGTTCTTC
cdr3_aa: CSAEQYHNEQFF

cdr3_length: 13
clone_size: -
d_call: -
v_call: TRBV7-3
j_call: TRBJ1-5
cdr3_nt: TGTGCCAGCAGCCACGGAGGAAATCAGCCCCAGCATTTT
cdr3_aa: CASSHGGNQPQHF

cdr3_length: 14
clone_size: -
d_call: -
v_call: TRBV5-1
j_call: TRBJ1-6
cdr3_nt: TGCGCCAGCAGCTTGGCCAAGGGGCATTCACCCCTCCACTTT
cdr3_aa: CASSLAKGHSPLHF

cdr3_length: 13
clone_size: -
d_call: TRBD1
v_call: TRBV29-1
j_call: TRBJ1-1
cdr3_nt: TGCAGCGTTGGTACAGGGGAGAACACTGAAGCTTTCTTT
cdr3_aa: CSVGTGENTEAFF

cdr3_length: 17
clone_size: many
d_call: -
v_call: TRBV12-3/TRBV12-4
j_call: TRBJ1-3
cdr3_nt: TGTGCCAGCAGTATATCACGTTGGACCCTCTCTGGAAACACCATATATTTT
cdr3_aa: CASSISRWTLSGNTIYF

cdr3_length: 15
clone_size: many
d_call: -
v_call: TRBV28
j_call: TRBJ2-5
cdr3_nt: TGTGCCAGCAGTTTTCCCGCAGGGGCGAGAGAGACCCAGTACTTC
cdr3_aa: CASSFPAGARETQYF

cdr3_length: 14
clone_size: -
d_call: -
v_call: TRBV7-7
j_call: TRBJ2-2
cdr3_nt: TGTGCCAGCAGCTTAGAAGGAGGTGGCGGGGAGCTGTTTTTT
cdr3_aa: CASSLEGGGGELFF

cdr3_length: 13
clone_size: -
d_call: -
v_call: TRBV10-3
j_call: TRBJ1-6
cdr3_nt: TGTGCCATCAGCCGGGACGTTCTTTCACCCCTCCACTTT
cdr3_aa: CAISRDVLSPLHF

cdr3_length: 17
clone_size: few
d_call: TRBD1
v_call: TRBV6-2/TRBV6-3
j_call: TRBJ2-7
cdr3_nt: TGTGCCAGCAGCTACCGGGACAGGTTCATCACTATCCACGAGCAGTACTTC
cdr3_aa: CASSYRDRFITIHEQYF

cdr3_length: 16
clone_size: few
d_call: -
v_call: TRBV7-8
j_call: TRBJ2-4
cdr3_nt: TGTGCCAGCAGCTTAGTTCCAGGTCTAGCCAAAAACATTCAGTACTTC
cdr3_aa: CASSLVPGLAKNIQYF

cdr3_length: 13
clone_size: many
d_call: -
v_call: TRBV7-2
j_call: TRBJ1-2
cdr3_nt: TGTGCCAGCAGCTTCCAGGCTAACTATGGCTACACCTTC
cdr3_aa: CASSFQANYGYTF

cdr3_length: 16
clone_size: few
d_call: TRBD2
v_call: TRBV29-1
j_call: TRBJ2-1
cdr3_nt: TGCAGCGTTGTGGTCCTAGCGGGATCGTCCTACAATGAGCAGTTCTTC
cdr3_aa: CSVVVLAGSSYNEQFF

cdr3_length: 10
clone_size: many
d_call: TRBD2
v_call: TRBV12-3/TRBV12-4
j_call: TRBJ2-1
cdr3_nt: TGTGCCAGCTGGGGGGGTGAGCAGTTCTTC
cdr3_aa: CASWGGEQFF

cdr3_length: 14
clone_size: once
d_call: -
v_call: TRBV7-9
j_call: TRBJ2-5
cdr3_nt: TGTGCCAGCAGCCGGCGGGGCCAGCAAGAGACCCAGTACTTC
cdr3_aa: CASSRRGQQETQYF

cdr3_length: 15
clone_size: -
d_call: TRBD2
v_call: TRBV6-5
j_call: TRBJ2-3
cdr3_nt: TGTGCCAGCAGTTACCGGCGGGGGGACCCTAATACGCAGTATTTT
cdr3_aa: CASSYRRGDPNTQYF

cdr3_length: 11
clone_size: many
d_call: -
v_call: TRBV5-6
j_call: TRBJ2-1
cdr3_nt: TGTGCCAGCAGCTTCGCAGGGGAGCAGTTCTTC
cdr3_aa: CASSFAGEQFF

cdr3_length: 14
clone_size: -
d_call: -
v_call: TRBV12-3/TRBV12-4
j_call: TRBJ2-5
cdr3_nt: TGTGCCAGCTGCGAGGCGGGACCCCGGGGGACCCAGTACTTC
cdr3_aa: CASCEAGPRGTQYF

cdr3_length: 13
clone_size: -
d_call: -
v_call: TRBV29-1
j_call: TRBJ1-5
cdr3_nt: TGCAGCGTTGAATCCGGGGGCAATCAGCCCCAGCATTTT
cdr3_aa: CSVESGGNQPQHF

cdr3_length: 16
clone_size: -
d_call: -
v_call: TRBV4-3
j_call: TRBJ1-1
cdr3_nt: TGCGCCAGCAGCCAAGACCGCGGGACTCTGAACACTGAAGCTTTCTTT
cdr3_aa: CASSQDRGTLNTEAFF

cdr3_length: 14
clone_size: -
d_call: -
v_call: TRBV5-1
j_call: TRBJ1-3
cdr3_nt: TGCGCCAGCAGCTCTCGGTCCTCTGGAAACACCATATATTTT
cdr3_aa: CASSSRSSGNTIYF

cdr3_length: 15
clone_size: few
d_call: -
v_call: TRBV28
j_call: TRBJ2-7
cdr3_nt: TGTGCCAGCAGTTTAGGAGGACTACAGTCCTACGAGCAGTACTTC
cdr3_aa: CASSLGGLQSYEQYF

cdr3_length: 10
clone_size: -
d_call: -
v_call: TRBV28
j_call: TRBJ2-7
cdr3_nt: TGTGCCAGCAGCGCCTACGAGCAGTACTTC
cdr3_aa: CASSAYEQYF

cdr3_length: 14
clone_size: few
d_call: -
v_call: TRBV7-2
j_call: TRBJ2-7
cdr3_nt: TGTGCCAGCAGCTCTAGGCAGGGCCCCTACGAGCAGTACTTC
cdr3_aa: CASSSRQGPYEQYF

cdr3_length: 13
clone_size: -
d_call: -
v_call: TRBV7-9
j_call: TRBJ1-2
cdr3_nt: TGTGCCAGCAGCTTAGGGGCGGTAGATGGCTACACCTTC
cdr3_aa: CASSLGAVDGYTF

cdr3_length: 13
clone_size: -
d_call: -
v_call: TRBV12-3/TRBV12-4
j_call: TRBJ2-1
cdr3_nt: TGTGTCAGCGGACTGACCTCCTACAATGAGCAGTTCTTC
cdr3_aa: CVSGLTSYNEQFF

cdr3_length: 13
clone_size: few
d_call: TRBD1
v_call: TRBV29-1
j_call: TRBJ1-2
cdr3_nt: TGCAGCGTTGAAGGCCGGGACAGGGATGGCTACACCTTC
cdr3_aa: CSVEGRDRDGYTF

cdr3_length: 14
clone_size: many
d_call: -
v_call: TRBV4-2
j_call: TRBJ1-1
cdr3_nt: TGTGCCAGCAGCCAAGGGACACTGAACACTGAAGCTTTCTTT
cdr3_aa: CASSQGTLNTEAFF

cdr3_length: 15
clone_size: few
d_call: TRBD2
v_call: TRBV3-1
j_call: TRBJ2-7
cdr3_nt: TGTGCCAGCAGCCGTCCTACTAGCGGGAGTTACGAGCAGTACTTC
cdr3_aa: CASSRPTSGSYEQYF